Listed below are T cell receptor beta chains from one sample, sequenced in a study of blood T cells in healthy people across ages. TCRdb reprocessed the 5' RACE reads via MiXCR and lists one record per CDR3 protein. The sample contains 850,000 to 1,100,000 distinct CDR3 sequences, 30% to 40% of which appear only once. The sequencing input was blood. These receptors were collected from a man between 18 and 35 years old in good health. Both conserved end residues are part of each CDR3. Each record gives: J gene, V gene, CDR3 protein.

j_gene: TRBJ2-7; v_gene: TRBV20-1; CDR3aa: CSARDRYIYEQYF
j_gene: TRBJ2-3; v_gene: TRBV10-3; CDR3aa: CAISDRRGPVGTDTQYF
j_gene: TRBJ2-1; v_gene: TRBV4-1; CDR3aa: CASSRPGTGVYEQFF
j_gene: TRBJ1-5; v_gene: TRBV20-1; CDR3aa: CSARRNGGGQPQHF
j_gene: TRBJ1-5; v_gene: TRBV20-1; CDR3aa: CSARDREYSNQPQHF
j_gene: TRBJ2-1; v_gene: TRBV2; CDR3aa: CASRVHERSYNEQFF
j_gene: TRBJ1-5; v_gene: TRBV29-1; CDR3aa: CSVAEGEGWQPQHF
j_gene: TRBJ2-1; v_gene: TRBV6-6; CDR3aa: CASSSSRVSGQFF
j_gene: TRBJ1-1; v_gene: TRBV6-2/TRBV6-3; CDR3aa: CASSYEGGVLPPVNTEAFF
j_gene: TRBJ2-5; v_gene: TRBV3-1; CDR3aa: CASSQDGSARYF
j_gene: TRBJ1-4; v_gene: TRBV7-2; CDR3aa: CASSLFWVKSARGEKLFF
j_gene: TRBJ2-1; v_gene: TRBV28; CDR3aa: CASSSPTPDRYNEQFF
j_gene: TRBJ2-1; v_gene: TRBV4-3; CDR3aa: CASSQDLEVREQFF
j_gene: TRBJ1-2; v_gene: TRBV9; CDR3aa: CASSSEQGAEYGYTF
j_gene: TRBJ2-7; v_gene: TRBV4-2; CDR3aa: CASSQDATSGLYEQYF
j_gene: TRBJ1-5; v_gene: TRBV20-1; CDR3aa: CSARDGKAGNQPQHF
j_gene: TRBJ1-5; v_gene: TRBV4-1; CDR3aa: CASSQLPGANYQPQHF
j_gene: .; v_gene: TRBV20-1; CDR3aa: CSALRDEQETQYF
j_gene: TRBJ2-1; v_gene: TRBV7-2; CDR3aa: CASSLNGQGSSYNEQFF
j_gene: TRBJ2-3; v_gene: TRBV20-1; CDR3aa: CSGETSGGTDTQYF
j_gene: TRBJ1-1; v_gene: TRBV4-3; CDR3aa: CASSSRTGVNTEAFF
j_gene: TRBJ2-3; v_gene: TRBV12-3/TRBV12-4; CDR3aa: CASSVAGRYDTQYF
j_gene: TRBJ1-1; v_gene: TRBV6-5; CDR3aa: CASSWDSPNTEAFF
j_gene: .; v_gene: TRBV6-2/TRBV6-3; CDR3aa: CASSSPGRGEAYEQYF
j_gene: TRBJ1-1; v_gene: TRBV12-3/TRBV12-4; CDR3aa: CASSLNPGLNTEAFF
j_gene: TRBJ2-3; v_gene: TRBV12-3/TRBV12-4; CDR3aa: CASSISLAGPTDTQYF
j_gene: TRBJ2-3; v_gene: TRBV20-1; CDR3aa: CSAKQAGADSTDTQYF